The subject of this entry is one T cell receptor beta chain. The CDR3 contains 14 residues. V lost 0 bases and J lost 7, with 13 bases in between. CDR1 LNHNV and CDR2 YYDKDF come from the germline V gene (reference sequence). Clones were read by immunoSEQ multiplex PCR, and TCRdb kept only the in-frame ones, dropping some. The sample holds under 140,000 clones, just under 95% seen once. The sample comes from a study of siplizumab effects on memory and regulatory T cells. The chain has TRBV15 and TRBJ2-7; a weak D match, TRBD2 (7 bases). This clonotype originated in a human donor in good health. Input material: CD4+ T cells sorted from blood. CDR3 loop: CATSRDSGGREQYF. CDR3 sequence (DNA): TGTGCCACCAGCAGAGATTCGGGGGGCAGGGAGCAGTACTTC.